This T cell receptor (beta chain) was captured in a study of human T cells and chemical hapten exposure. Study-level information: Sensitization used 2% DPC on approximately 2 cm by approximately 2 cm upper inner arm skin.

Time point described: patch test 1, 2 weeks after DPC sensitization. Sample treatment: therapeutic diphenylcyclopropenone sensitization with weekly scalp DPC. The germline V gene has CDR1 SQVTM and CDR2 ANQGSEA. Unmatched junction bases numbered 7, after V lost 7 bases and J lost 4 bases. This CDR3 contains 13 residues. The library labeled individual cDNA molecules by adding unique molecular identifiers to them. Using its own MiXCR run on the RACE reads, TCRdb lists one record per CDR3 protein. The repertoire has about 80,000 distinct CDR3 sequences, 10% of them found once; the top ten carry 1.3% to 1.5%.

The receptor's source is a woman in her forties or fifties with alopecia areata. Some clones in this sample may be carry-over from other donors' samples. The chain carries TRBV29-1 and TRBJ1-2; TRBD1 aligns across 9 bases. The sample in question was whole blood, obtained in connection with sensitization to the hapten diphenylcyclopropenone (DPC). The DNA for the CDR3 is TGCAGCGGAGGACGGGGACAGGGCTATGGCTACACCTTC. Amino acids: CSGGRGQGYGYTF.